The entry below describes one T cell receptor (beta chain). These data belong to a study of blood T cell repertoires in COVID-19. Study context: COVID-19 samples collected from the United States, Italy and Spain covered acute and convalescent phases. The analysed material was cDNA or gDNA that came from T cells, B-cell-depleted T cells, or PBMCs.

Per the original methods: Scientists estimated how many nucleated cells there were by amplifying reference gene primers. Sequencing was performed with immunoSEQ multiplex PCR; in TCRdb, only in-frame clones are kept and a portion is missing. The V and J calls and clone size come from that table; D and trimming were worked out from the DNA. The sample contains 300,000 to 350,000 clones, around 87% of which appear only once. Enrollees, roughly 18 to 89 years old, lived in approximately 25 US areas. The germline V gene has CDR1 SGHAT and CDR2 FQNNGV. The CDR3 spans 11 residues. Trimming pared 3 bases from V and 6 bases from J, leaving 5 bases between.

The chain employs TRBV11-2 and TRBJ1-1; D remains unclear. The sequence derives from a woman aged 18 to 35 with acute COVID-19. The sequenced sample consisted of PBMCs or T cells enriched from blood (not recorded which). CDR3 sequence reads: CASSFYSEAFF. CDR3 in DNA: TGTGCCAGCAGCTTCTACTCTGAAGCTTTCTTT.